The 14 T cell receptor beta chains below all came from one sample that was sequenced in a study of T cell clusters in autoimmune cytopenias. One tube held mixed TRB-A and TRB-B primer pools for touch-down PCR. TCRdb re-called the multiplex PCR reads and shows each CDR3 protein once, DNA omitted. The sample table sets out some 9,600 distinct CDR3 sequences. Tens of thousands of genome equivalents of blood DNA were amplified for TRB. Sequenced material: peripheral blood. Source of these receptors: a human donor with an autoimmune cytopenia or autoimmune hepatitis (not recorded which).

The chain joins TRBV12-3 or TRBV12-4 to TRBJ1-2; with no DNA, the TCRdb D assignment of TRBD1 cannot be verified. This CDR3 is 13 amino acids long. The CDR3 region is CASTDGQVGGYTF.

J is TRBJ2-1 and V is TRBV5-1. The CDR3 extends over 15 amino acids. CDR1 and CDR2 from the germline V gene are SGHRS and YFSETQ. The CDR3 reads CASSLEAAPYNEQFF.

The chain is built from TRBV5-1 and TRBJ1-3. The CDR3 runs to 15 residues. Looked up from germline, CDR1 is SGHRS and CDR2 is YFSETQ. The CDR3 loop reads CASSNDGSSGNTIYF.

This chain uses TRBV7-9 with TRBJ2-3; TCRdb calls TRBD1, which cannot be checked without DNA. Germline V gene sequence: CDR1 SEHNR, CDR2 FQNEAQ (reference sequence). This CDR3 region has 16 residues. CDR3 loop: CASSLVRQVRTDTQYF.

The chain links TRBV27 to TRBJ1-2. Germline-derived CDR1 and CDR2 are MNHEY and SMNVEV (reference sequence). The CDR3 loop spans 14 amino acids. CDR3 protein: CASSPTLPVDGYTF.

The V and J genes are TRBV12-3 or TRBV12-4 and TRBJ2-7; there is no DNA to check the TCRdb D call of TRBD1. The CDR3 totals 13 residues. The CDR3 spells CASRTDRIYEQYF.

This chain connects TRBV29-1 to TRBJ2-7; TCRdb gives TRBD1 as the D gene, but with no DNA this cannot be confirmed. Germline values: CDR1 SQVTM, CDR2 ANQGSEA. The CDR3 covers 11 residues. The chain's CDR3 is CSVEGVNEQYF.

J is TRBJ2-2 and V is TRBV7-6. The germline gives CDR1 SGHVS, CDR2 FNYEAQ. CDR3 length equals 14 residues. This chain's CDR3 is CASSLGFPTGELFF.

The chain carries TRBV20-1 and TRBJ2-7; TCRdb picks TRBD1, but there is no DNA to check that call. Germline CDR1 is DFQATT and CDR2 is SNEGSKA (reference sequence). This CDR3 is 13 amino acids long. CDR3 sequence reads: CSARKSGTYEQYF.

The chain links TRBV7-2 to TRBJ1-2; with no DNA, the TCRdb D assignment of TRBD1 cannot be verified. The CDR3 totals 14 residues. Per germline, CDR1 SGHTA and CDR2 FQGNSA. CDR3 sequence reads: CASSAGVANYGYTF.

Judged by frequency, this clonotype is medium-sized. This sequence joins TRBV15 and TRBJ2-7; the D gene TCRdb calls, TRBD2, cannot be checked with no DNA. Per the germline V gene, CDR1 is LNHNV and CDR2 is YYDKDF (reference sequence). This CDR3 has 14 residues. Here the CDR3 reads CATSRELGGHEQYF.

V gene TRBV20-1 combines with J gene TRBJ1-5. Germline V lookup: CDR1 DFQATT, CDR2 SNEGSKA (reference sequence). The CDR3 totals 13 residues. The CDR3 sequence is CSASILGNQPQHF.

The chain recombines TRBV24-1 with TRBJ2-1; as DNA is missing, the TRBD1 call by TCRdb cannot be tested. CDR3 length: 15 amino acids. The germline V gene encodes CDR1 KGHDR and CDR2 SFDVKD. CDR3 amino acids: CATSDLQGVGDEQFF.

The J gene is TRBJ2-1, the V gene TRBV28; TCRdb's D call of TRBD1 is untestable without DNA. Germline assignment: CDR1 MDHEN and CDR2 SYDVKM. The CDR3 runs 12 residues. CDR3 protein: CASSPGVNEQFF.